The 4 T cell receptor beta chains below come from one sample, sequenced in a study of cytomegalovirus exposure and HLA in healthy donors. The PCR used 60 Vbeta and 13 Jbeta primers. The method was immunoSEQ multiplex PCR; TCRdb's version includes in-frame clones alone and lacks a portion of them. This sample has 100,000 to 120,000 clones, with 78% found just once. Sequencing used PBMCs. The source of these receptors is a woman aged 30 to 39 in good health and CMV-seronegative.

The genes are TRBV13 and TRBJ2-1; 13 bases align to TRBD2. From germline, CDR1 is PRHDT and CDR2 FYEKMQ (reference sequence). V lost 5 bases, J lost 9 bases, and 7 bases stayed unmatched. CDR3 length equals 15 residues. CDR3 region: CASSLGLAGPSEQFF. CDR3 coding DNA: TGTGCCAGCAGCCTGGGACTAGCGGGACCTTCTGAGCAGTTCTTC. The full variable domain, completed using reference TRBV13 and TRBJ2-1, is AAGVIQSPRHLIKEKRETATLKCYPIPRHDTVYWYQQGPGQDPQFLISFYEKMQSDKGSIPDRFSAQQFSDYHSELNMSSLELGDSALYFCASSLGLAGPSEQFFGPGTRLTVL.

CDR3 loop: CASSQGGRGAFSEAFF. CDR3 DNA sequence: TGTGCCAGCAGCCAGGGGGGGCGGGGGGCGTTCAGTGAAGCTTTCTTT. The chain recombines TRBV7-8 with TRBJ1-1; 7 bases are a match to TRBD1. The CDR3 has 16 residues. J lost 7 bases, V lost 5 bases, and 16 bases had no gene match. Germline loops: CDR1 SGHVS, CDR2 FQNEAQ.

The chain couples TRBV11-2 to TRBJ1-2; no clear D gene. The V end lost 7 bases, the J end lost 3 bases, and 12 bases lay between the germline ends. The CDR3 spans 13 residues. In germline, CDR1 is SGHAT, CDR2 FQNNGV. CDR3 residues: CASTLTKYYGYTF. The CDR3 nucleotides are TGTGCCAGCACCCTGACAAAGTACTATGGCTACACCTTC.

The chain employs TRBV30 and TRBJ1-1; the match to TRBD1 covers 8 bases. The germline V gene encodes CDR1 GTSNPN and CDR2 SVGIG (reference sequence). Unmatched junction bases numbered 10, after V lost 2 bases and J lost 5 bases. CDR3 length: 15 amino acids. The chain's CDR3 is CAWSWVDRVFTEAFF. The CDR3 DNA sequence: TGTGCCTGGAGTTGGGTGGACAGGGTCTTTACTGAAGCTTTCTTT.